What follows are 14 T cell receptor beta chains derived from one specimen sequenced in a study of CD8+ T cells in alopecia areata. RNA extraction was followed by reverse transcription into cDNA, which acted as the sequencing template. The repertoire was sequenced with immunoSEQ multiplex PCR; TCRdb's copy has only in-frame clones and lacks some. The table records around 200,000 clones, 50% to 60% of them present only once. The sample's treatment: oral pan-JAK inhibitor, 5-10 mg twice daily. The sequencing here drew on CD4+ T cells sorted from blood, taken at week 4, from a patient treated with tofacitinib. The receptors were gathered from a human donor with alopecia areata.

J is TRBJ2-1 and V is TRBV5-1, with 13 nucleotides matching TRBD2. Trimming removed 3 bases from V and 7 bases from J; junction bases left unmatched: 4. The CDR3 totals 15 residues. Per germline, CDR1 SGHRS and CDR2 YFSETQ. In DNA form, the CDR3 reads TGCGCCAGCAGCTCCCGGACTAGCGGGAGAAATGAGCAGTTCTTC. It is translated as CASSSRTSGRNEQFF.

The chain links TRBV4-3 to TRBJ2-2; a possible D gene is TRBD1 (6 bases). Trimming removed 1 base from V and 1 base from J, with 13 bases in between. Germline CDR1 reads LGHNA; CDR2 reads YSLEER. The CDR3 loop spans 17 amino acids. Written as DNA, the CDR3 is TGCGCCAGCAGCCAAGTAGCCGGGACAAAGAACACCGGGGAGCTGTTTTTT. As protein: CASSQVAGTKNTGELFF.

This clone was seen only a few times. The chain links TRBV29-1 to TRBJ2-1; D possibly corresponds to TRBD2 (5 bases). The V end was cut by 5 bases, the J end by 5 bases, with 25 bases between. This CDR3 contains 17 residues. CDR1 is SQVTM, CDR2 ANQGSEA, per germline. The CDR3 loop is CSVSFGLISFIHNEQFF. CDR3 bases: TGCAGCGTTTCATTCGGACTCATATCCTTCATCCACAATGAGCAGTTCTTC.

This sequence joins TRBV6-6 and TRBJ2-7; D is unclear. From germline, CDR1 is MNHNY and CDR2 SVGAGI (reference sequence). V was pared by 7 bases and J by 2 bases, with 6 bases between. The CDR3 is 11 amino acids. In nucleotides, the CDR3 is TGTGCCAGCAAGAACACCTACGAGCAGTACTTC. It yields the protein CASKNTYEQYF.

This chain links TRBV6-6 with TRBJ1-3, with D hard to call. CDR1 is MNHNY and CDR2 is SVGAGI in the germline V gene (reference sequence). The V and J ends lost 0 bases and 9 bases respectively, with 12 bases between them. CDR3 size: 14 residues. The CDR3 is CASSYSAESGTIYF. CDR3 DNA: TGTGCCAGCAGTTACTCGGCGGAGTCGGGCACCATATATTTT.

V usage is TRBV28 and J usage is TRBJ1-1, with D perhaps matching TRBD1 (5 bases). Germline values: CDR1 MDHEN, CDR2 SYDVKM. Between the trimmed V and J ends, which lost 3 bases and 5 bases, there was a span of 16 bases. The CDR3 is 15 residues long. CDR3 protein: CASSFPRVRRTEAFF. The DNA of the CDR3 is TGTGCCAGCAGTTTCCCCAGGGTCCGACGGACTGAAGCTTTCTTT.

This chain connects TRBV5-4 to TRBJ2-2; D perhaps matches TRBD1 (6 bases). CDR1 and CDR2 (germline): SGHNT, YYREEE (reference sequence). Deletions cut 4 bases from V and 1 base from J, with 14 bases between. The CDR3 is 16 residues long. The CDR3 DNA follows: TGTGCCAGCAGCCTCCAACAGGGTAGGAACACCGGGGAGCTGTTTTTT. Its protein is CASSLQQGRNTGELFF.

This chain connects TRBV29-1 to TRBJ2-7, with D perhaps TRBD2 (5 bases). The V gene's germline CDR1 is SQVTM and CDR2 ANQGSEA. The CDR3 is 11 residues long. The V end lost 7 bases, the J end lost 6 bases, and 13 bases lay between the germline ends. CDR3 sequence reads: CSGRRGVEQYF. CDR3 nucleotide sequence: TGCAGCGGGCGCCGGGGTGTCGAGCAGTACTTC.

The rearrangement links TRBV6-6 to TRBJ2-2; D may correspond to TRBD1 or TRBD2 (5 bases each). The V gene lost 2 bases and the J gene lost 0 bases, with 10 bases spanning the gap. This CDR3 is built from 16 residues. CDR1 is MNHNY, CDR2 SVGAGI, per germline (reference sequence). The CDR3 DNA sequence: TGTGCCAGCAGTTACAGAGAGGGGCCGAACACCGGGGAGCTGTTTTTT. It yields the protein CASSYREGPNTGELFF.

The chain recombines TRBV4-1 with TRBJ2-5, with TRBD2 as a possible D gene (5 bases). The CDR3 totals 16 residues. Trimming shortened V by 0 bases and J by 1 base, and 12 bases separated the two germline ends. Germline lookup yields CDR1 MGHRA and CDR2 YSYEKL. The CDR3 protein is CASSQDQRSTQETQYF. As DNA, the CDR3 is TGCGCCAGCAGCCAAGATCAGCGGTCAACCCAAGAGACCCAGTACTTC.

In DNA form, the CDR3 reads TGCGCCAGCAGTCCCGACAGGGTCACTGAAGCTTTCTTT. Encoded protein: CASSPDRVTEAFF. V gene TRBV5-1 combines with J gene TRBJ1-1, with 7 bases matching TRBD1. Germline V gives CDR1 SGHRS, CDR2 YFSETQ. The CDR3 has 13 amino acids. V dropped 5 bases and J dropped 4; count of bases not matched to a gene: 5.

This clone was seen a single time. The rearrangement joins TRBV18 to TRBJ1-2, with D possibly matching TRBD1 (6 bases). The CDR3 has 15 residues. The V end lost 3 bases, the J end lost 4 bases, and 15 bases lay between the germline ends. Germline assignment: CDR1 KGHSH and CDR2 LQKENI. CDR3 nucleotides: TGTGCCAGCTCACCGTCCGGGACACCCTCCTATGGCTACACCTTC. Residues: CASSPSGTPSYGYTF.

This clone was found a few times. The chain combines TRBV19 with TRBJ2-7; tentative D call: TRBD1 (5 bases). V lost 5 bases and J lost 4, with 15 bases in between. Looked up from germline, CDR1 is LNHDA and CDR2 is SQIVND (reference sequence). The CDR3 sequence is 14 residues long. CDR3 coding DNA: TGTGCCAGTAGTGACAGCCGGGCAGCTTACGAGCAGTACTTC. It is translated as CASSDSRAAYEQYF.

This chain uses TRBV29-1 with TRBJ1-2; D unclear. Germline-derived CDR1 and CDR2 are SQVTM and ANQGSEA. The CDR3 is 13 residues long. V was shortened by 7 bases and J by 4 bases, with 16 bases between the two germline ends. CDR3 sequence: CSDKRTATYGYTF. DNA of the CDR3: TGCAGCGACAAAAGGACGGCCACCTATGGCTACACCTTC.